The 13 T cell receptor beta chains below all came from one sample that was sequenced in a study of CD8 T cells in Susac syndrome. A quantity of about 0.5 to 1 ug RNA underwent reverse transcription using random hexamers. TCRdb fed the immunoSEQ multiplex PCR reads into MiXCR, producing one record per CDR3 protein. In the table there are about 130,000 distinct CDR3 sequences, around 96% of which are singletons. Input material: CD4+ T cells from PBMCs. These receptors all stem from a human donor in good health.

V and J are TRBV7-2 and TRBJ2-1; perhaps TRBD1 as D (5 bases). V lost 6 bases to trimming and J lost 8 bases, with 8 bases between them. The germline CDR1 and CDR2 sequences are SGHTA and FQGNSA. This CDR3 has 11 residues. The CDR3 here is CASSPGYEQFF. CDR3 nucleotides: TGTGCCAGCAGTCCAGGGTATGAGCAGTTCTTC.

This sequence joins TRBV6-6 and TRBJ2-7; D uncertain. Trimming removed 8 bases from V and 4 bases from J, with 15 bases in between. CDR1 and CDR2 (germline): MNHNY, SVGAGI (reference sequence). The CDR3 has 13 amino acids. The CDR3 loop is CASLGHVGYEQYF. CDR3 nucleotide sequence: TGTGCCAGCCTCGGCCACGTTGGTTACGAGCAGTACTTC.

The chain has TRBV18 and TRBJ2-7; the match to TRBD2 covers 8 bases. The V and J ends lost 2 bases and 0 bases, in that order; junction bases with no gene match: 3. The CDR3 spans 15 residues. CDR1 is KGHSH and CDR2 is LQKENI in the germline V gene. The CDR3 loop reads CASSPERGSSYEQYF. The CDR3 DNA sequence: TGTGCCAGCTCACCAGAGCGGGGGAGCTCCTACGAGCAGTACTTC.

The CDR3 DNA sequence: TGCGCCAGCAGCTCGGACTTGGGACTAGCGGGAGCAGGGTACGAGCAGTACTTC. It codes for CASSSDLGLAGAGYEQYF. The chain recombines TRBV5-1 with TRBJ2-7; 14 bases align to TRBD2. The CDR3 has 18 amino acids. CDR1 SGHRS and CDR2 YFSETQ come from the germline V gene. The V segment lost 3 bases and the J segment 4 bases; nucleotides outside the gene matches: 12.

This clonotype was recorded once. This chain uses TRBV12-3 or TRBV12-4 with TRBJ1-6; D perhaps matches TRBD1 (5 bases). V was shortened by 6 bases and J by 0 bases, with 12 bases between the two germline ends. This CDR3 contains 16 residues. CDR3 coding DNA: TGTGCCAGCAGACGAATAAGGGGCTCCTATAATTCACCCCTCCACTTT. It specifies CASRRIRGSYNSPLHF.

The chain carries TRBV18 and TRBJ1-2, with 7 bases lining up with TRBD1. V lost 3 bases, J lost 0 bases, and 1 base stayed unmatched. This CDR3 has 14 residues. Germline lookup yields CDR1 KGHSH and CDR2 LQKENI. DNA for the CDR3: TGTGCCAGCTCACCGGGACAGACTAACTATGGCTACACCTTC. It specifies CASSPGQTNYGYTF.

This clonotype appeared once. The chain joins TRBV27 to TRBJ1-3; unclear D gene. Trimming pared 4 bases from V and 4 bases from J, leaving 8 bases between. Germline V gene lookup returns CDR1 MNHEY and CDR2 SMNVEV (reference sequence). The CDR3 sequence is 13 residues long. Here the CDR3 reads CASSWGVGNTIYF. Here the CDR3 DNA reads TGTGCCAGCAGTTGGGGTGTAGGAAACACCATATATTTT.

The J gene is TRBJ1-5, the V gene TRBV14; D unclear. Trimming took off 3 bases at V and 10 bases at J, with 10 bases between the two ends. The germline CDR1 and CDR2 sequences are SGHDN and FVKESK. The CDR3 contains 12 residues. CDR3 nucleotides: TGTGCCAGCAGCCAGACCGGGTCCCCCCAGCATTTT. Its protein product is CASSQTGSPQHF. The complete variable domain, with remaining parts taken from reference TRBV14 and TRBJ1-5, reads EAGVTQFPSHSVIEKGQTVTLRCDPISGHDNLYWYRRVMGKEIKFLLHFVKESKQDESGMPNNRFLAERTGGTYSTLKVQPAELEDSGVYFCASSQTGSPQHFGDGTRLSIL.

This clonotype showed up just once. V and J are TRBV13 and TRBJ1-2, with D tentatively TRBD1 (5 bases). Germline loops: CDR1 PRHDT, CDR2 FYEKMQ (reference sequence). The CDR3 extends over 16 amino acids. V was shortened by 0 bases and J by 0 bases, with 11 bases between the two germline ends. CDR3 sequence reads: CASSLGGQTANYGYTF. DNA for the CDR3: TGTGCCAGCAGCTTAGGCGGGCAGACAGCTAACTATGGCTACACCTTC.

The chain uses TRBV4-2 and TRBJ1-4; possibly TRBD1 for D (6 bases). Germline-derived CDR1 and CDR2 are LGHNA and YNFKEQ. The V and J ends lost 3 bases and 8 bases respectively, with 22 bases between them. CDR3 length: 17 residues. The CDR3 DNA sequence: TGTGCCAGCAGCCAGACCGGTCTGGGGGCATCGGGAGAAAAACTGTTTTTT. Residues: CASSQTGLGASGEKLFF.

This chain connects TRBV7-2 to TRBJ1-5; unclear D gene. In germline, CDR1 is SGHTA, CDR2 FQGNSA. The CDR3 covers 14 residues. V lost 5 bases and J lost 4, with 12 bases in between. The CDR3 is CASSPRFGNQPQHF. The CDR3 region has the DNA TGTGCCAGCAGCCCCCGGTTTGGTAATCAGCCCCAGCATTTT.

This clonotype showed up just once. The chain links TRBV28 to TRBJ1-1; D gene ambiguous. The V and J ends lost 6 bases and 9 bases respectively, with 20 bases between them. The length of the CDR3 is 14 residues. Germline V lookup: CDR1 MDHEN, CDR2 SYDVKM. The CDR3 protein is CASRRADRWAQAFF. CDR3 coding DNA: TGTGCCAGCAGGAGGGCGGATCGTTGGGCGCAAGCTTTCTTT.

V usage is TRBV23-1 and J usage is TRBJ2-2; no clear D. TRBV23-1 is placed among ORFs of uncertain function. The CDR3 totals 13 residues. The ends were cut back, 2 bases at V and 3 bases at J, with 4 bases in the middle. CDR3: CASSQGDTGELFF. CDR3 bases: TGCGCCAGCAGTCAAGGGGACACCGGGGAGCTGTTTTTT.